This passage covers 21 T cell receptor beta chains from one sample sequenced in a study of long-term antiretroviral therapy in people with HIV. Version v3.0 of the immunoSEQ assay was performed at survey level. Libraries were prepared by immunoSEQ multiplex PCR; TCRdb keeps only in-frame clonotypes and omits some of them. Of 20,000 to 25,000 clones detected, over 80% appear once; the ten largest clones hold 9% to 15%. The sequencing here drew on unsorted PBMCs, taken 1.6 years after starting antiretroviral therapy. Every receptor here comes from a man aged 35-49 years with HIV.

The gene calls are TRBV4-1 and TRBJ2-3; a possible D gene is TRBD2 (6 bases). This CDR3 has 16 residues. The germline V gene has CDR1 MGHRA and CDR2 YSYEKL. Deletions cut 4 bases from V and 4 bases from J, with 18 bases between. CDR3 in amino acids: CASSLDSAGFADTQYF. DNA of the CDR3: TGCGCCAGCAGCCTAGACTCCGCGGGGTTCGCAGATACGCAGTATTTT.

The chain uses TRBV2 and TRBJ2-3, with 12 nucleotides matching TRBD2. Germline V CDR1 and CDR2: SNHLY, FYNNEI. Unmatched junction bases numbered 5, after V lost 0 bases and J lost 4 bases. The CDR3 totals 17 residues. CDR3 in DNA: TGTGCCAGCAGTGAAGCGCTAGCGGGAGGGTGGGCAGATACGCAGTATTTT. This encodes CASSEALAGGWADTQYF.

This clone was seen a handful of times. This chain uses TRBV27 with TRBJ2-7; 11 bases match TRBD1. V trimming: 6 bases; J trimming: 3 bases; junction bases outside the gene matches: 10. Germline V CDR1 and CDR2: MNHEY, SMNVEV (reference sequence). CDR3 length: 16 residues. CDR3 bases: TGTGCCAGCAGCTCTCCGGGGACAGGGGGGTTCTACGAGCAGTACTTC. Translated: CASSSPGTGGFYEQYF.

Here the CDR3 DNA reads TGTGCCAGCAGTCAAACTAGGGAATCCTACGAGCAGTACTTC. Translated: CASSQTRESYEQYF. The chain carries TRBV6-1 and TRBJ2-7; maybe TRBD2 (5 bases). CDR1 is MNHNS, CDR2 SASEGT, per germline. V was trimmed by 5 bases and J by 1 base, leaving 12 bases between them. The CDR3 covers 14 residues.

V usage is TRBV5-4 and J usage is TRBJ2-1; possible D gene TRBD2, 5 bases. The length of the CDR3 is 13 residues. Germline V gives CDR1 SGHNT, CDR2 YYREEE (reference sequence). V gave up 1 base and J gave up 7 bases, with 9 bases separating them. CDR3 amino acids: CASSLRGLNEQFF. CDR3 sequence (DNA): TGTGCCAGCAGCTTGAGAGGGTTAAATGAGCAGTTCTTC. The full variable domain, rest sourced from reference TRBV5-4 and TRBJ2-1, is ETGVTQSPTHLIKTRGQQVTLRCSSQSGHNTVSWYQQALGQGPQFIFQYYREEENGRGNFPPRFSGLQFPNYSSELNVNALELDDSALYLCASSLRGLNEQFFGPGTRLTVL.

This clone counts as medium-sized. This chain joins TRBV6-6 and TRBJ1-1; D remains ambiguous. This CDR3 has 13 residues. Between the trimmed V and J ends, which lost 9 bases and 1 base, there was a span of 12 bases. Germline CDR1 is MNHNY and CDR2 is SVGAGI (reference sequence). The CDR3: CASTDGQNTEAFF. The CDR3 DNA sequence: TGTGCCAGTACGGACGGGCAGAACACTGAAGCTTTCTTT.

The chain recombines TRBV4-1 with TRBJ2-7, with D maybe TRBD1 (6 bases). The ends were cut back, 4 bases at V and 3 bases at J, with 13 bases in the middle. Germline CDR1 MGHRA, CDR2 YSYEKL. The CDR3 is 14 residues long. CDR3 bases: TGCGCCAGCAGCCCCGGGACATCGGGCTACGAGCAGTACTTC. This translates into CASSPGTSGYEQYF.

The rearrangement links TRBV6-6 to TRBJ2-3, with TRBD2 identical over 13 bases. Germline CDR1 MNHNY, CDR2 SVGAGI (reference sequence). With 5 bases clipped from V and 4 bases from J, the junction kept 6 bases outside the gene matches. CDR3 size: 16 residues. The CDR3 nucleotides read TGTGCCAGCAGTAGAACTAGCGGGGGGGCCCCAGATACGCAGTATTTT. Encoded protein: CASSRTSGGAPDTQYF.

The chain uses TRBV28 and TRBJ1-4; D remains ambiguous. Germline CDR1 reads MDHEN; CDR2 reads SYDVKM. Deletions cut 6 bases from V and 7 bases from J, with 9 bases between. The CDR3 consists of 12 residues. This chain's CDR3 is CASSSWVEKLFF. CDR3 sequence (DNA): TGTGCCAGCAGCTCATGGGTTGAAAAACTGTTTTTT.

The V gene is TRBV6-1, the J gene TRBJ2-2, with a tentative D call TRBD2 (6 bases). V was clipped by 6 bases and J by 5 bases, with 13 bases between them. This CDR3 is 14 amino acids long. Germline-derived CDR1 and CDR2 are MNHNS and SASEGT. CDR3 loop: CASRETGTTGELFF. The CDR3 bases are TGTGCCAGCAGAGAAACCGGGACTACCGGGGAGCTGTTTTTT.

This sequence joins TRBV5-8 and TRBJ2-1; 8 nucleotides agree with TRBD1. The CDR3 runs to 16 residues. V lost 3 bases, J lost 5 bases, and 10 bases stayed unmatched. The germline V gene encodes CDR1 SGHTS and CDR2 YDEGEE. The CDR3 DNA follows: TGTGCCAGCAGCTCCCCAGGGGGCGCCCCCGACAATGAGCAGTTCTTC. This sequence encodes CASSSPGGAPDNEQFF.

The genes are TRBV5-4 and TRBJ2-1; D remains unclear. The V end was cut by 0 bases, the J end by 7 bases, with 14 bases between. This CDR3 contains 15 residues. Germline-derived CDR1 and CDR2 are SGHNT and YYREEE (reference sequence). CDR3 amino acids: CASSLDGDPLNEQFF. The DNA of the CDR3 is TGTGCCAGCAGCTTGGACGGAGACCCTCTGAATGAGCAGTTCTTC.

The chain is built from TRBV5-1 and TRBJ2-3, with no clear D. The germline V gene has CDR1 SGHRS and CDR2 YFSETQ. The CDR3 totals 13 residues. The V end was cut by 1 base, the J end by 6 bases, with 9 bases between. The DNA of the CDR3 is TGCGCCAGCAGCTTGACCTTAGGGGATACGCAGTATTTT. Its translation is CASSLTLGDTQYF.

The chain carries TRBV10-3 and TRBJ1-1; 8 nucleotides line up with TRBD1. There are 15 residues in the CDR3. The V gene's germline CDR1 is ENHRY and CDR2 SYGVKD. With 7 bases clipped from V and 1 base from J, the junction kept 8 bases outside the gene matches. The CDR3: CAIKVGQGTNTEAFF. The CDR3, as DNA: TGTGCCATCAAAGTCGGACAGGGTACGAACACTGAAGCTTTCTTT.

The CDR3 is CASSFPSGRAHTGELFF. CDR3 bases: TGTGCCAGCAGCTTCCCTAGCGGGAGGGCCCACACCGGGGAGCTGTTTTTT. The chain has TRBV11-2 and TRBJ2-2; TRBD2 matches 12 bases. CDR1 SGHAT and CDR2 FQNNGV come from the germline V gene. Germline trimming cut 3 bases from V and 3 bases from J; bases unmatched to any gene: 5. The CDR3 loop spans 17 amino acids.

J is TRBJ2-1 and V is TRBV7-9; 8 bases align to TRBD1. This CDR3 spans 11 amino acids. Losses at the gene ends were 4 bases for V and 12 bases for J; bases not matched to a gene: 2. Germline CDR1 reads SEHNR; CDR2 reads FQNEAQ (reference sequence). The CDR3 sequence: CASSSGTGQFF. For the CDR3, the DNA is TGTGCCAGCAGCTCCGGGACAGGGCAGTTCTTC.

The count of this clone is one. V is TRBV5-1 and J is TRBJ1-5; 8 positions agree with TRBD1. The CDR3 consists of 15 residues. Losses at the gene ends were 4 bases for V and 5 bases for J; bases not matched to a gene: 8. Looked up from germline, CDR1 is SGHRS and CDR2 is YFSETQ. The CDR3 loop is CASSPGQGGHQPQHF. DNA for the CDR3: TGCGCCAGCAGCCCCGGACAGGGAGGTCATCAGCCCCAGCATTTT.

The count of this clone is one. This rearrangement joins TRBV10-1 to TRBJ1-1; D may be TRBD1 (6 bases). V shed 6 bases and J shed 7 bases, with 12 bases lying between them. The CDR3 has 12 amino acids. CDR1 is WNHNN and CDR2 is SYGVQD in the germline V gene (reference sequence). The CDR3 loop is CASSGQNLEAFF. Written as DNA, the CDR3 is TGCGCCAGCAGCGGACAGAACCTTGAAGCTTTCTTT.

This clone was seen only once. The chain has TRBV18 and TRBJ2-7; 11 nucleotides agree with TRBD1. Germline loops: CDR1 KGHSH, CDR2 LQKENI. Losses at the gene ends were 6 bases for V and 1 base for J; bases not matched to a gene: 14. CDR3 length: 18 residues. CDR3 DNA sequence: TGTGCCAGCTCTTACGACTGGACAGGGGGCGCCGGGTCCTACGAGCAGTACTTC. Amino acids: CASSYDWTGGAGSYEQYF.

This clone was seen more than once but under ten times. The rearrangement links TRBV5-1 to TRBJ1-6; 8 bases align to TRBD1. The length of the CDR3 is 15 residues. With V trimmed by 4 bases and J by 5 bases, 5 bases remained unmatched. Germline CDR1 SGHRS, CDR2 YFSETQ. CDR3 coding DNA: TGCGCCAGCAGCACCCCGACAGGGGATAATTCACCCCTCCACTTT. Translated, it gives CASSTPTGDNSPLHF.

The V and J genes are TRBV5-4 and TRBJ1-1, with D tentatively TRBD1 (6 bases). This CDR3 has 14 residues. V was trimmed by 0 bases and J by 0 bases, leaving 6 bases between them. Germline V gene sequence: CDR1 SGHNT, CDR2 YYREEE (reference sequence). The CDR3 bases are TGTGCCAGCAGCTTGGGGGACATGAACACTGAAGCTTTCTTT. Amino acids: CASSLGDMNTEAFF. The full variable domain, completed using reference TRBV5-4 and TRBJ1-1, is ETGVTQSPTHLIKTRGQQVTLRCSSQSGHNTVSWYQQALGQGPQFIFQYYREEENGRGNFPPRFSGLQFPNYSSELNVNALELDDSALYLCASSLGDMNTEAFFGQGTRLTVV.